This T cell receptor (beta chain) was sequenced in a study of blood T cells in healthy people across ages. Overall study results and limits: When one million T cells were used, diversity estimates were thought to be underestimates. A strong correlation was found between TCR beta diversity and the percentage of naive T cells.

On this clonotype itself: What it binds is unknown.

Every sample had a minimum of 7 million PBMCs isolated. A second 7 to 11 cycle PCR used barcoded and J-beta primers. TCRdb reanalysed the 5' RACE reads using MiXCR and keeps one entry per CDR3 protein. The sample lists 1.5 million to 2 million distinct CDR3 sequences, 39% occurring once. The sequencing input was blood. This sequence originates from a human donor in good health.

The CDR3 sequence is CSASYPPGGHSRELFF. CDR3 nucleotide sequence: TGCAGTGCTAGTTATCCCCCGGGGGGGCATTCTCGGGAGCTGTTTTTT. The genes are TRBV20-1 and TRBJ2-2, with TRBD2 identical over 8 bases. The ends lost 3 bases at V and 9 bases at J; junction bases unmatched: 15. Germline V CDR1 and CDR2: DFQATT, SNEGSKA (reference sequence). The CDR3 sequence is 16 residues long.